The present T cell receptor (beta chain) was sequenced within a study of T cells after yellow fever vaccination. General observations from the study: Booster sampling recovered most clones from primary vaccination (around 96% CD4, 88% CD8).

Note on this clonotype: Its antigen is undetermined.

This CDR3 is 16 amino acids long. V was trimmed by 1 base and J by 0 bases, leaving 12 bases between them. Germline V gene sequence: CDR1 SGHTA, CDR2 FQGNSA. 5'RACE template switching generated TCR cDNA, adding a universal primer site and UMIs. TCRdb analysed the 5' RACE reads with MiXCR anew, one entry per CDR3 protein. The table records 450,000 to 550,000 distinct CDR3 sequences, roughly 19% of them present only once. The TCR originated in a man aged 30-40 years who received the YFV17D yellow fever vaccine. The sequenced sample was PBMCs, obtained 15 days after the yellow fever booster vaccination. The rearrangement joins TRBV7-2 to TRBJ1-1; D not certain. Here the CDR3 DNA reads TGTGCCAGCAGCTTAGTGGTGACCCAAGTGAACACTGAAGCTTTCTTT. The encoded protein is CASSLVVTQVNTEAFF.